This T cell receptor (beta chain) was sequenced in a study of T-cell reconstitution after alpha-beta-depleted transplantation in children. The TCRbeta library incorporated unique molecular identifiers. TCRdb passed the PCR reads through MiXCR, listing each CDR3 protein once. The sample holds hundreds of thousands of distinct CDR3 sequences, approximately 15% seen once. This CDR3 region has 12 residues. Germline-derived CDR1 and CDR2 are SEHNR and FQNEAQ (reference sequence). V was cut by 7 bases and J by 5 bases, with 11 bases left in between. The genes are TRBV7-9 and TRBJ2-5; perhaps TRBD2 as D (5 bases). This specimen consisted of PBMCs from the stem cell graft donor, obtained from the stem cell graft. The receptor's source is a human donor who donated a stem cell graft to a child with acute myeloid leukemia. The CDR3 sequence is CASTQLGETQYF. Here the CDR3 DNA reads TGTGCCAGCACTCAACTAGGGGAGACCCAGTACTTC.